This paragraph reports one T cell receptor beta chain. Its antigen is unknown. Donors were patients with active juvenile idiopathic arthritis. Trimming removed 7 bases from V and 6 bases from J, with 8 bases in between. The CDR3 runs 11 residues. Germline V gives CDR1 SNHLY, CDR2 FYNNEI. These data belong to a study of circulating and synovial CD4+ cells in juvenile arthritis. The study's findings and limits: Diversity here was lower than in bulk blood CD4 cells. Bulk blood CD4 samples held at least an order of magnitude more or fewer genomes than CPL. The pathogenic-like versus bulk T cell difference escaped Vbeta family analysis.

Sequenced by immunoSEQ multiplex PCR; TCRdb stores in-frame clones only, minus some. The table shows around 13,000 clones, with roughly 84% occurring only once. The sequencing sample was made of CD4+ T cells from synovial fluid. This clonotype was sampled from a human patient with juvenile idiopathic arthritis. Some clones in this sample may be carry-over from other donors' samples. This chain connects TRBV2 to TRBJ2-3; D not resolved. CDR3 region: CASMSLDTQYF. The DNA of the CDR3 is TGTGCCAGCATGAGCTTGGATACGCAGTATTTT. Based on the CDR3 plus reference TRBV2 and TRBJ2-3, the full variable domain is EPEVTQTPSHQVTQMGQEVILRCVPISNHLYFYWYRQILGQKVEFLVSFYNNEISEKSEIFDDQFSVERPDGSNFTLKIRSTKLEDSAMYFCASMSLDTQYFGPGTRLTVL.